The clone carrying this T cell receptor (beta chain) was seen a handful of times. Profiled with immunoSEQ multiplex PCR; TCRdb holds only in-frame clones, not every one. This sample has 850,000 to 1,200,000 clones; roughly 70% occur once, and the top ten carry approximately 1.5%. This entry is derived from a study of shared clonotypes between healthy human individuals. Germline-derived CDR1 and CDR2 are SGHRS and YFSETQ. This CDR3 is built from 15 residues. V lost 5 bases and J lost 2; bases outside the gene matches: 7. The V gene is TRBV5-1, the J gene TRBJ2-5, with TRBD1 identical over 9 bases. This receptor was obtained from a man younger than 30 in good health. The sample comprised memory CD4+ T cells sorted from blood. This sample's subset: CD45RA-negative fraction. The CDR3 bases are TGCGCCAGCAGTAACCGACAGGGGGGTCAAGAGACCCAGTACTTC. Encoded protein: CASSNRQGGQETQYF.